This T cell receptor beta chain was obtained from a study of blood T cells in healthy people across ages. Overall study findings and caveats: From one million sequenced T cells, diversity estimates were lower bounds.

This clonotype was recorded only once. Its antigen remains unknown. With 3 bases clipped from V and 2 bases from J, the junction kept 5 bases outside the gene matches. This CDR3 region has 15 residues. Germline V gene data show CDR1 as DFQATT and CDR2 as SNEGSKA (reference sequence). The authors ran a second PCR of about 6 to 11 cycles using a sample-barcoded 5' primer and a J-beta primer mix. TCRdb re-derived calls from the 5' RACE reads in MiXCR, one entry per CDR3 protein. The table shows 700,000 to 800,000 distinct CDR3 sequences, with roughly 47% occurring only once. This clonotype was sampled from a woman in her fifties or sixties in good health. The chain recombines TRBV20-1 with TRBJ2-7; TRBD2 aligns across 12 bases. Material for sequencing was blood. The CDR3 DNA follows: TGCAGTGCTAGTCCCCTAGCGGGGGGGCCCTACGAGCAGTACTTC. It yields the protein CSASPLAGGPYEQYF.